Listed here is a single T cell receptor (beta chain). The entry originates in a study of control samples from healthy donors and cancer patients. Using immunoSEQ multiplex PCR, the repertoire was profiled, and TCRdb retains in-frame clones only, with some absent. Among some 96,000 clones listed, more than 85% were seen once. Material for sequencing was blood. The TCR sequence derives from a woman between 50 and 59 years old in good health.

The CDR3 DNA is TGTGCCAGCAGCTTGGCTTTACGGGACAGGGCCGGGGAGCTGTTTTTT. Protein sequence: CASSLALRDRAGELFF. The rearrangement links TRBV5-4 to TRBJ2-2; 9 bases map to TRBD1. Germline values: CDR1 SGHNT, CDR2 YYREEE (reference sequence). V trimming: 0 bases; J trimming: 6 bases; junction bases outside the gene matches: 6. The CDR3 contains 16 residues.